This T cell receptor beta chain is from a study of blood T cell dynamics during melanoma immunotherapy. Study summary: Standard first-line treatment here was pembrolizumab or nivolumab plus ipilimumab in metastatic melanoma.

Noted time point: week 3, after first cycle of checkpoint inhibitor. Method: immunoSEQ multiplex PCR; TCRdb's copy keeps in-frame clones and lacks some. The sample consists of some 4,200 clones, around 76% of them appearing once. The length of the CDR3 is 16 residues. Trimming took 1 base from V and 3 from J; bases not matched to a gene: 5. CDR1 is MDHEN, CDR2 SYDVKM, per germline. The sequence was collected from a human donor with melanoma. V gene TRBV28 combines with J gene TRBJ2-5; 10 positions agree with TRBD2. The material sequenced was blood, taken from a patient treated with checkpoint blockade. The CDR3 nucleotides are TGTGCCAGCAGTTTATTCGTAGCGGGGGGAAAAGAGACCCAGTACTTC. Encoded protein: CASSLFVAGGKETQYF.